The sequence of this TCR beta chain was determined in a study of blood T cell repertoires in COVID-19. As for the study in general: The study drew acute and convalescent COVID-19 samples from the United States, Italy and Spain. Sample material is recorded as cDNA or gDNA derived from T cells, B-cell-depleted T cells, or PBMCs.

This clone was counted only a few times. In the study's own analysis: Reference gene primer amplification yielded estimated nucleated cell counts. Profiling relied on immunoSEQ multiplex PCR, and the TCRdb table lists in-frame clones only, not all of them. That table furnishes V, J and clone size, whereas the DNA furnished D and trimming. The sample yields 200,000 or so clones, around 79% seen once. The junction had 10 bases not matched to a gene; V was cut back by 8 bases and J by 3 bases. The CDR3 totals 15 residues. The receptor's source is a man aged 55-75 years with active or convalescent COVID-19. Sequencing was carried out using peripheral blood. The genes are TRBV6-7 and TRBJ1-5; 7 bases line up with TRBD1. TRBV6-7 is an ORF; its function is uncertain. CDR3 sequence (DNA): TGTGCCAGCCCGGACAGGACCCCGTCCAATCAGCCCCAGCATTTT. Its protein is CASPDRTPSNQPQHF.